One sample yielded the 8 T cell receptor beta chains listed below, sequenced in a study of graft-versus-host responses after intestinal transplantation. Sequenced by immunoSEQ multiplex PCR; TCRdb stores in-frame clones only, minus some. Among around 43,000 clones, about 91% were seen once, and the ten largest hold about 4.4%. The material sequenced was PBMCs, taken 524 days after transplant. These receptors were obtained from a human patient who received an intestinal transplant, so some T cells may come from the graft donor.

This chain joins TRBV9 and TRBJ2-3; D is unresolved. Germline-derived CDR1 and CDR2 are SGDLS and YYNGEE. The CDR3 contains 14 residues. Trimming removed 2 bases from V and 4 bases from J, with 11 bases in between. The CDR3 sequence is CASSVYLGADTQYF. The CDR3 coding sequence is TGTGCCAGCAGCGTCTACCTTGGGGCAGATACGCAGTATTTT.

This clone was detected once. This chain joins TRBV5-4 and TRBJ1-3, with D maybe TRBD1 (5 bases). Germline V gene sequence: CDR1 SGHNT, CDR2 YYREEE (reference sequence). Trimming pared 0 bases from V and 0 bases from J, leaving 10 bases between. The CDR3 runs 16 residues. This CDR3 is CASSLGGWASGNTIYF. CDR3 coding DNA: TGTGCCAGCAGCTTGGGGGGCTGGGCCTCTGGAAACACCATATATTTT.

The genes are TRBV6-5 and TRBJ2-1, with 11 bases matching TRBD2. V was pared by 6 bases and J by 6 bases, with 7 bases of the junction left unmatched. The CDR3 contains 15 residues. Germline-derived CDR1 and CDR2 are MNHEY and SVGAGI. CDR3 region: CASSLAGGGVNEQFF. The DNA of the CDR3 is TGTGCCAGCAGCCTAGCGGGAGGAGGAGTCAATGAGCAGTTCTTC.

The V call is TRBV7-3, the J call TRBJ2-3; 7 bases align to TRBD2. Trimming cost V 3 bases and J 1 base; bases outside gene matches: 1. This CDR3 region has 14 residues. Germline loops: CDR1 SGHTA, CDR2 FQGTGA. DNA of the CDR3: TGTGCCAGCAGCTTTCGGGGGGGCACAGATACGCAGTATTTT. It encodes CASSFRGGTDTQYF.

This clone was counted only a few times. The chain couples TRBV7-2 to TRBJ1-2; 11 positions agree with TRBD1. V lost 5 bases, J lost 7 bases, and 3 bases stayed unmatched. The CDR3 length is 13 residues. In germline, CDR1 is SGHTA, CDR2 FQGNSA. CDR3 nucleotide sequence: TGTGCCAGCAGCCCGGGACAGGGGGGTGGCTACACCTTC. Protein product: CASSPGQGGGYTF.

This rearrangement joins TRBV7-9 to TRBJ2-5; 7 bases agree with TRBD2. V was clipped by 5 bases and J by 4 bases; unmatched bases: 7. The CDR3 is 14 amino acids. Germline V gene lookup returns CDR1 SEHNR and CDR2 FQNEAQ (reference sequence). The CDR3 DNA follows: TGTGCCAGCAGCCCATCGGGCGGGGGAGAGACCCAGTACTTC. Translation: CASSPSGGGETQYF.

V and J are TRBV10-3 and TRBJ1-4, with 10 positions matching TRBD1. The V gene end was trimmed by 0 bases and the J gene end by 7 bases; junction bases not matched to a gene: 5. This CDR3 has 16 residues. CDR1 and CDR2 from the germline V gene are ENHRY and SYGVKD. The DNA of the CDR3 is TGTGCCATCAGTGAGTCCGGGGACAGGGGCGTTGAAAAACTGTTTTTT. Protein product: CAISESGDRGVEKLFF.

The rearrangement uses TRBV6-6 and TRBJ2-5; 7 positions agree with TRBD2. The CDR3 extends over 13 amino acids. The ends lost 2 bases at V and 3 bases at J; junction bases unmatched: 0. From germline, CDR1 is MNHNY and CDR2 SVGAGI (reference sequence). The CDR3 DNA follows: TGTGCCAGCAGTTACCGGGGGGAAGAGACCCAGTACTTC. Its translation: CASSYRGEETQYF.